This T cell receptor beta chain emerged from a study of radiotherapy plus CTLA-4 blockade in lung cancer. The V and J ends lost 0 bases and 0 bases respectively, with 9 bases between them. The CDR3 is 16 residues long. Per germline, CDR1 SGDLS and CDR2 YYNGEE. Assay: immunoSEQ multiplex PCR; the TCRdb copy retains only in-frame clones and omits some. This table holds about 49,000 clones, approximately 81% found once. Source: peripheral blood, taken from a patient treated with radiotherapy plus ipilimumab. J is TRBJ2-2 and V is TRBV9; D gene unclear. The origin of this receptor is a human donor with non-small cell lung cancer whose response to radiotherapy plus ipilimumab could not be evaluated. The CDR3 protein is CASSVVRGANTGELFF. The CDR3 nucleotides read TGTGCCAGCAGCGTAGTTCGCGGTGCGAACACCGGGGAGCTGTTTTTT.